A single TCR beta chain is shown here with its context. The table came from immunoSEQ multiplex PCR; TCRdb's copy has only in-frame clones and leaves some out. The sample holds over 350,000 clones, roughly 90% seen once. This entry belongs to a study of blood T cell repertoires in COVID-19. This TCR was recovered from a woman under 40 with acute COVID-19. The sequencing input was PBMCs or T cells enriched from blood (not recorded which).

This chain's CDR3 is CASSPRQGYNSPLHF. The CDR3 nucleotides are TGTGCCAGCAGTCCCCGACAGGGCTATAATTCACCCCTCCACTTT. The chain employs TRBV6-5 and TRBJ1-6; 7 nucleotides agree with TRBD1. The CDR3 runs to 15 residues. V trimming: 5 bases; J trimming: 3 bases; junction bases outside the gene matches: 4. The germline V gene has CDR1 MNHEY and CDR2 SVGAGI.